The 24 T cell receptor beta chains presented below share a single source sample, sequenced in a study of blood T cell repertoires in COVID-19. Measured with immunoSEQ multiplex PCR; TCRdb has only the in-frame clones, and not every one. The sample lists some 200,000 clones, about four fifths occurring once. The material sequenced was PBMCs or T cells enriched from blood (not recorded which). The origin of the receptors is a woman in her forties with acute COVID-19.

The V and J genes are TRBV2 and TRBJ1-1; TRBD1 matches at 7 bases. Germline-derived CDR1 and CDR2 are SNHLY and FYNNEI. After removal of 2 bases from V and 8 bases from J, the junction contained 8 bases not matched to a gene. This CDR3 is built from 14 residues. The CDR3 sequence: CASSEPTDRVEAFF. Here the CDR3 DNA reads TGTGCCAGCAGTGAACCAACCGACAGGGTGGAAGCTTTCTTT.

The V call is TRBV5-4, the J call TRBJ2-1; 7 positions agree with TRBD2. Germline loops: CDR1 SGHNT, CDR2 YYREEE (reference sequence). This CDR3 spans 15 amino acids. V shed 4 bases and J 4 bases; nucleotides not matched to a gene: 8. CDR3 sequence (DNA): TGTGCCAGCAGCGCCGAACTAGCGCCGTACAATGAGCAGTTCTTC. Protein product: CASSAELAPYNEQFF.

V and J are TRBV25-1 and TRBJ1-1; 9 bases agree with TRBD1. CDR3 length: 16 amino acids. The V and J ends lost 1 base and 0 bases, in that order; junction bases with no gene match: 3. Germline values: CDR1 MGHDK, CDR2 SYGVNS. CDR3: CASSELTGGLNTEAFF. CDR3 coding DNA: TGTGCCAGCAGTGAATTGACAGGGGGACTGAACACTGAAGCTTTCTTT.

This clone was recorded a few times. This chain joins TRBV15 and TRBJ1-1; D remains ambiguous. Trimming pared 1 base from V and 3 bases from J, leaving 12 bases between. Germline lookup yields CDR1 LNHNV and CDR2 YYDKDF (reference sequence). CDR3 length: 15 amino acids. CDR3 residues: CATSRGGDRDTEAFF. In DNA, the CDR3 is TGTGCCACCAGCAGAGGTGGCGACCGGGACACTGAAGCTTTCTTT.

The chain has TRBV6-5 and TRBJ1-3, with 8 bases aligning to TRBD1. Trimming at V came to 11 bases and at J to 2 bases, leaving 8 bases not matched to a gene. The CDR3 is 14 residues long. Germline V gives CDR1 MNHEY, CDR2 SVGAGI. In DNA form, the CDR3 reads TGTGCCTCGGGCAGGGGGCGTACTGGAAACACCATATATTTT. Amino acid sequence: CASGRGRTGNTIYF.

The V gene is TRBV4-2, the J gene TRBJ1-5; TRBD1 aligns across 7 bases. CDR3 length: 15 residues. Germline V CDR1 and CDR2: LGHNA, YNFKEQ. V dropped 3 bases and J dropped 1; count of bases not matched to a gene: 3. The CDR3 sequence is CASSQATGSNQPQHF. For the CDR3, the DNA is TGTGCCAGCAGCCAGGCGACAGGGAGCAATCAGCCCCAGCATTTT.

The CDR3 bases are TGTGCCTGCCCGGGACAGGGCGATAACTATGGCTACACCTTC. Its protein product is CACPGQGDNYGYTF. This chain joins TRBV30 and TRBJ1-2; 9 nucleotides match TRBD1. Trimming at V came to 6 bases and at J to 1 base, leaving 6 bases not matched to a gene. Germline V gene data show CDR1 as GTSNPN and CDR2 as SVGIG (reference sequence). This CDR3 has 14 residues.

The chain couples TRBV5-5 to TRBJ2-2; D is unclear. Trimming removed 3 bases from V and 4 bases from J, with 4 bases in between. The CDR3 sequence is 12 residues long. Germline V gene sequence: CDR1 SGHKS, CDR2 YYEKEE (reference sequence). Written as DNA, the CDR3 is TGTGCCAGCAGCTCAATCACCGGGGAGCTGTTTTTT. It yields the protein CASSSITGELFF.

The rearrangement joins TRBV3-1 (or the pseudogene TRBV3-2) to TRBJ1-1; D is possibly TRBD1 (5 bases). V shed 2 bases and J shed 6 bases, with 10 bases lying between them. This CDR3 comprises 13 residues. The germline V gene encodes CDR1 LGHDT and CDR2 YNNKEL (reference sequence). CDR3 sequence (DNA): TGTGCCAGCAGCCAAAGGGGTCGGGCTGAAGCTTTCTTT. This gives the protein CASSQRGRAEAFF.

V and J are TRBV9 and TRBJ1-2; the D is unclear. The germline V gene has CDR1 SGDLS and CDR2 YYNGEE. This CDR3 is 13 amino acids long. V was shortened by 3 bases and J by 2 bases, with 8 bases between the two germline ends. CDR3 sequence reads: CASSATVNYGYTF. CDR3 in DNA: TGTGCCAGCAGCGCCACAGTGAACTATGGCTACACCTTC.

The gene calls are TRBV7-2 and TRBJ2-1; D not resolved. V was cut by 6 bases and J by 10 bases, with 13 bases left in between. This CDR3 is built from 12 residues. Per germline, CDR1 SGHTA and CDR2 FQGNSA. DNA for the CDR3: TGTGCCAGCAGACCTCCGGGTGGAGAGCAGTTCTTC. Amino acid sequence: CASRPPGGEQFF. Filled out from reference TRBV7-2 and TRBJ2-1, the complete variable domain reads GAGVSQSPSNKVTEKGKDVELRCDPISGHTALYWYRQSLGQGLEFLIYFQGNSAPDKSGLPSDRFSAERTGGSVSTLTIQRTQQEDSAVYLCASRPPGGEQFFGPGTRLTVL.

This chain uses TRBV19 with TRBJ1-5; no definite D call. The V end lost 7 bases, the J end lost 3 bases, and 10 bases lay between the germline ends. CDR1 is LNHDA, CDR2 SQIVND, per germline (reference sequence). This CDR3 is built from 13 residues. The CDR3 region is CASTEGLNQPQHF. CDR3 bases: TGTGCCAGTACGGAGGGTCTCAATCAGCCCCAGCATTTT.

The CDR3 DNA follows: TGTGCCAGCATAGTTCGAGCGGAACACCAAGAGACCCAGTACTTC. Protein sequence: CASIVRAEHQETQYF. The chain has TRBV28 and TRBJ2-5; possibly TRBD2 for D (5 bases). Trimming left V 7 bases short and J 0 bases short, with 15 bases between. There are 15 residues in the CDR3. Per germline, CDR1 MDHEN and CDR2 SYDVKM.

This chain uses TRBV29-1 with TRBJ1-5; D may be TRBD1 (5 bases). The germline CDR1 and CDR2 sequences are SQVTM and ANQGSEA. The CDR3 length is 17 residues. Trimming took off 5 bases at V and 3 bases at J, with 23 bases between the two ends. The CDR3 spells CSVQTEAGGGFNQPQHF. Written as DNA, the CDR3 is TGCAGCGTTCAAACCGAAGCGGGGGGAGGCTTCAATCAGCCCCAGCATTTT. Full variable domain (rest looked up from reference TRBV29-1 and TRBJ1-5): SAVISQKPSRDICQRGTSLTIQCQVDSQVTMMFWYRQQPGQSLTLIATANQGSEATYESGFVIDKFPISRPNLTFSTLTVSNMSPEDSSIYLCSVQTEAGGGFNQPQHFGDGTRLSIL.

The CDR3 sequence is CATSVSRGGLYEQFF. The CDR3 bases are TGTGCCACCAGTGTCTCGCGGGGGGGCCTGTATGAGCAGTTCTTC. The chain recombines TRBV24-1 with TRBJ2-1, with 9 nucleotides matching TRBD2. V lost 5 bases and J lost 8; bases outside the gene matches: 9. Germline V gene lookup returns CDR1 KGHDR and CDR2 SFDVKD. CDR3 size: 15 residues.

This clone was found once. The chain recombines TRBV28 with TRBJ1-6; tentative D call: TRBD1 (5 bases). The CDR3 sequence is 14 residues long. Germline assignment: CDR1 MDHEN and CDR2 SYDVKM. Trimming removed 6 bases from V and 2 bases from J, with 8 bases in between. The CDR3 DNA reads TGTGCCAGCAGCCGGGGGACCTATAATTCACCCCTCCACTTT. It encodes CASSRGTYNSPLHF.

V is TRBV7-3 and J is TRBJ2-3; 11 bases match TRBD2. The V gene end was trimmed by 4 bases and the J gene end by 3 bases; junction bases not matched to a gene: 6. The germline gives CDR1 SGHTA, CDR2 FQGTGA. The CDR3 covers 16 residues. The CDR3 coding sequence is TGTGCCAGCAGCTATACTAGCGGGAGTGGGACAGATACGCAGTATTTT. Translation: CASSYTSGSGTDTQYF.

The chain combines TRBV2 with TRBJ2-7, with 9 bases that match TRBD1. The CDR3 is 14 residues long. Germline V gene sequence: CDR1 SNHLY, CDR2 FYNNEI. Trimming at V came to 4 bases and at J to 2 bases, leaving 3 bases not matched to a gene. The CDR3 bases are TGTGCCAGCAGTGCGGACAGGGGAGCCTACGAGCAGTACTTC. Protein: CASSADRGAYEQYF.

The chain couples TRBV5-5 to TRBJ1-2; a possible D gene is TRBD1 (6 bases). The germline gives CDR1 SGHKS, CDR2 YYEKEE (reference sequence). The CDR3 contains 18 residues. Between the trimmed V and J ends, which lost 4 bases and 2 bases, there was a span of 24 bases. The CDR3 loop reads CASSDPSRGADLNYGYTF. The DNA of the CDR3 is TGTGCCAGCAGCGACCCCTCTCGGGGGGCGGATTTGAACTATGGCTACACCTTC.

The chain is built from TRBV7-2 and TRBJ2-5, with 8 bases identical to TRBD1. The V and J ends lost 1 base and 5 bases, in that order; junction bases with no gene match: 15. The CDR3 sequence is 18 residues long. Germline V gene data show CDR1 as SGHTA and CDR2 as FQGNSA. CDR3 residues: CASSLDSVGRGLSETQYF. CDR3 nucleotide sequence: TGTGCCAGCAGCTTAGATTCGGTAGGCAGGGGGCTGTCGGAGACCCAGTACTTC.

The chain couples TRBV15 to TRBJ2-1, with D possibly matching TRBD1 (7 bases). The CDR3 spans 20 residues. Trimming cost V 2 bases and J 2 bases, with 25 bases left between them. Germline CDR1 LNHNV, CDR2 YYDKDF (reference sequence). CDR3: CATSRQRRAGQQPTYNEQFF. In nucleotides, the CDR3 is TGTGCCACCAGCAGACAGAGGAGGGCGGGACAGCAACCCACCTACAATGAGCAGTTCTTC.

V is TRBV25-1 and J is TRBJ2-7, with D perhaps TRBD1 (6 bases). V lost 2 bases, J lost 5 bases, and 22 bases lay in between. The CDR3 spans 17 residues. Germline values: CDR1 MGHDK, CDR2 SYGVNS. This chain's CDR3 is CASSENQAGHRVHEQYF. For the CDR3, the DNA is TGTGCCAGCAGTGAAAACCAAGCAGGGCACAGGGTTCACGAGCAGTACTTC.

The V and J genes are TRBV3-1 (or the pseudogene TRBV3-2) and TRBJ2-3; TRBD2 aligns across 11 bases. Germline V CDR1 and CDR2: LGHDT, YNNKEL (reference sequence). The V and J ends lost 1 base and 3 bases, in that order; junction bases with no gene match: 3. The CDR3 length is 16 residues. This CDR3 reads CASSQVGTSGTDTQYF. CDR3 bases: TGTGCCAGCAGCCAAGTCGGGACTAGCGGAACAGATACGCAGTATTTT.

The sample holds a few counts of this clone. V and J are TRBV5-4 and TRBJ1-2, with D perhaps TRBD1 (5 bases). Germline assignment: CDR1 SGHNT and CDR2 YYREEE (reference sequence). V shed 0 bases and J shed 7 bases, with 19 bases lying between them. This CDR3 spans 16 amino acids. CDR3 bases: TGTGCCAGCAGCTTGGAAGTGTCGGGGGTTGGAGGTGGCTACACCTTC. It encodes CASSLEVSGVGGGYTF.